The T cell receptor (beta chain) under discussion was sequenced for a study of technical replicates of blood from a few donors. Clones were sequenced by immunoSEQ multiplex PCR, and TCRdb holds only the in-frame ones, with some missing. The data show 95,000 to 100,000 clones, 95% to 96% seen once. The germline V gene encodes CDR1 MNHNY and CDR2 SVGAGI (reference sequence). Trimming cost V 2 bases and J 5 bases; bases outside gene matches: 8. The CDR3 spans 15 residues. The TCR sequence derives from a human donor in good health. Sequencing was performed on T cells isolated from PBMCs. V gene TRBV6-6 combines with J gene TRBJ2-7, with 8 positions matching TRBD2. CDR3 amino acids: CASSYPGLGQNEQYF. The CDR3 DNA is TGTGCCAGCAGTTACCCGGGACTAGGACAAAACGAGCAGTACTTC.